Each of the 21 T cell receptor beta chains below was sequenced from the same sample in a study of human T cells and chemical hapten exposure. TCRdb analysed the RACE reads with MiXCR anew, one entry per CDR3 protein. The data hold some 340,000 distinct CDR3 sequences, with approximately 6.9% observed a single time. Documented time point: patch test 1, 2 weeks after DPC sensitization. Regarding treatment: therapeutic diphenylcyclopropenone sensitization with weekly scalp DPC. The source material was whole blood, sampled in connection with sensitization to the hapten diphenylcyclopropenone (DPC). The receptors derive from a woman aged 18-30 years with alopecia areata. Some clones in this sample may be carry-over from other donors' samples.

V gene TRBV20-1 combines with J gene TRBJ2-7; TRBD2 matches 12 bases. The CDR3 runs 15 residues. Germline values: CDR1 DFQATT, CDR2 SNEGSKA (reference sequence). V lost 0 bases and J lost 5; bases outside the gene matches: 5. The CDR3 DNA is TGCAGTGCTAGAGATCGACTAGCGGGGGCCAACGAGCAGTACTTC. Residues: CSARDRLAGANEQYF.

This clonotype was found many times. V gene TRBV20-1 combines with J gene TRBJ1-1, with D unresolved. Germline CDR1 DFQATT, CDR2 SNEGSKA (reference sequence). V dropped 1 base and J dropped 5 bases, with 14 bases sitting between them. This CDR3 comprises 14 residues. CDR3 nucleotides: TGCAGTGCTAGAGGAGGCCTTCTGGAGACTGAAGCTTTCTTT. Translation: CSARGGLLETEAFF.

CDR3 DNA sequence: TGTGCCAGCAGTTACTCTATCTATGGCTACACCTTC. Amino acids: CASSYSIYGYTF. The V call is TRBV6-2 or TRBV6-3, the J call TRBJ1-2; no definite D call. CDR3 size: 12 residues. Trimming stripped 0 bases from V and 4 bases from J, with 3 bases between. The germline V gene has CDR1 MNHEY and CDR2 SVGEGT.

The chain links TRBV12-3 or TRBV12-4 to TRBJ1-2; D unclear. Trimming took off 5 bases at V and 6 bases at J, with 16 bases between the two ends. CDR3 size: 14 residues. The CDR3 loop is CASSPIDDSHGYTF. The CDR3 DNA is TGTGCCAGCAGTCCGATAGACGATTCTCATGGCTACACCTTC.

The CDR3 nucleotides read TGCAGTGCTAAAGACAACTCCTACGAGCAGTACTTC. This sequence encodes CSAKDNSYEQYF. The V and J genes are TRBV20-1 and TRBJ2-7; D gene uncertain. Trimming stripped 4 bases from V and 0 bases from J, with 7 bases between. The CDR3 has 12 residues. The V gene's germline CDR1 is DFQATT and CDR2 SNEGSKA (reference sequence).

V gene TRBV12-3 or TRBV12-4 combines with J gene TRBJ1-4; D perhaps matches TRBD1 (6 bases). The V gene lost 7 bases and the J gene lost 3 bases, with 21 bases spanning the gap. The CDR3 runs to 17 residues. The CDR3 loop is CASTLLVTQGPNEKLFF. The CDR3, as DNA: TGTGCCAGCACCTTGTTGGTGACGCAGGGGCCTAATGAAAAACTGTTTTTT.

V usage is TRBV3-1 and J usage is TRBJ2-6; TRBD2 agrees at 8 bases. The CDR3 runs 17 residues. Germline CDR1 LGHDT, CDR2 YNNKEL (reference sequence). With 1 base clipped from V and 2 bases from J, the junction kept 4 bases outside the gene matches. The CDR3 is CASSQALGGAGANVLTF. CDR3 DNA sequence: TGTGCCAGCAGCCAAGCTCTCGGGGGGGCTGGGGCCAACGTCCTGACTTTC.

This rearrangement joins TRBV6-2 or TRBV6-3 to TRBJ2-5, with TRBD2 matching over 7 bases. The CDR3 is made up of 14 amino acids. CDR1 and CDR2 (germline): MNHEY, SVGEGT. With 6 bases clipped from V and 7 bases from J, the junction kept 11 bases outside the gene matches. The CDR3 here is CASRRTSGVGTQYF. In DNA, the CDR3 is TGTGCCAGCAGGAGGACAAGCGGGGTAGGGACCCAGTACTTC.

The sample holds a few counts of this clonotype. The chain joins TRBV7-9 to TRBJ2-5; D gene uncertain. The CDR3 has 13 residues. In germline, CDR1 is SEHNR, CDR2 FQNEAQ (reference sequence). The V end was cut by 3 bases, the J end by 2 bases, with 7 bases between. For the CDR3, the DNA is TGTGCCAGCAGCTTTAGACCTCAAGAGACCCAGTACTTC. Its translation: CASSFRPQETQYF.

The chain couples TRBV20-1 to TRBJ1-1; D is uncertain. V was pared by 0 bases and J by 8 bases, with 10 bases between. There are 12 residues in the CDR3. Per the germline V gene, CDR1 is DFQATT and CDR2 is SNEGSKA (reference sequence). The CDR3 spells CSARDGTSEAFF. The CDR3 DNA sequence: TGCAGTGCTAGAGATGGTACGTCAGAAGCTTTCTTT.

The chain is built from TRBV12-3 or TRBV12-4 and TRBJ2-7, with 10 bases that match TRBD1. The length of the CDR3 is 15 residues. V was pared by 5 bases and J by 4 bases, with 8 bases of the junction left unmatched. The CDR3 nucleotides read TGTGCCAGCAGTCGAGACGGGACAGGGGTTTACGAGCAGTACTTC. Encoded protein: CASSRDGTGVYEQYF.

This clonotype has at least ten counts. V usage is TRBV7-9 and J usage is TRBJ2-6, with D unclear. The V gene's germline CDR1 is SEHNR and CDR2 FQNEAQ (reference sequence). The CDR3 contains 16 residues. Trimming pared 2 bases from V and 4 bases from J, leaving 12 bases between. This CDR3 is CASSLNLRVGANVLTF. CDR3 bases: TGTGCCAGCAGCTTAAATTTAAGGGTCGGGGCCAACGTCCTGACTTTC.

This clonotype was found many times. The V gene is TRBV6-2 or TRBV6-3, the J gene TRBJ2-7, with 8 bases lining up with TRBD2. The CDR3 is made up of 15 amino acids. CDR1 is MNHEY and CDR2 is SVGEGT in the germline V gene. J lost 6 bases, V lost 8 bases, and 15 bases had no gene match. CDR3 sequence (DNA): TGTGCCAGCTCAACCTCCAGGACTAGCAATGCCGAGCAGTACTTC. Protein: CASSTSRTSNAEQYF.

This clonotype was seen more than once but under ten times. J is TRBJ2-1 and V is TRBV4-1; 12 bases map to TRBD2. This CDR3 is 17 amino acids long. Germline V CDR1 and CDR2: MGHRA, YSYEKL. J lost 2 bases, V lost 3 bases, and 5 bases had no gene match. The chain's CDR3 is CASSHTSGGFPYNEQFF. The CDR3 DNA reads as TGCGCCAGCAGCCACACTAGCGGGGGGTTCCCCTACAATGAGCAGTTCTTC.

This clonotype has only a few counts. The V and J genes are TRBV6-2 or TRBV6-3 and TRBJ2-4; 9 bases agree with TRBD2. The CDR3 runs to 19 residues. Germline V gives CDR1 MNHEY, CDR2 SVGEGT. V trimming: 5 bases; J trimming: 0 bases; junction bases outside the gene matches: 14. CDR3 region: CASSLSYVAGAVAKNIQYF. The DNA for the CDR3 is TGTGCCAGCAGTCTTTCTTATGTAGCGGGGGCTGTAGCCAAAAACATTCAGTACTTC.

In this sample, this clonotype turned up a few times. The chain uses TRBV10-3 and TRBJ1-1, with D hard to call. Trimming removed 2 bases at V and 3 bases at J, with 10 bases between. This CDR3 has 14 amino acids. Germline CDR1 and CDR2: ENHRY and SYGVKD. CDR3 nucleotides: TGTGCCATCAGTGAGCGGGGAAAAGACACTGAAGCTTTCTTT. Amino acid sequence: CAISERGKDTEAFF.

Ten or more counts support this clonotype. In DNA form, the CDR3 reads TGTGCCAGCAGTGAGGGACTAGCGGGCCTCACAGATACGCAGTATTTT. Translating it yields CASSEGLAGLTDTQYF. The chain links TRBV2 to TRBJ2-3; TRBD2 aligns across 12 bases. V trimming: 3 bases; J trimming: 2 bases; junction bases outside the gene matches: 3. The CDR3 contains 16 residues. Germline assignment: CDR1 SNHLY and CDR2 FYNNEI.

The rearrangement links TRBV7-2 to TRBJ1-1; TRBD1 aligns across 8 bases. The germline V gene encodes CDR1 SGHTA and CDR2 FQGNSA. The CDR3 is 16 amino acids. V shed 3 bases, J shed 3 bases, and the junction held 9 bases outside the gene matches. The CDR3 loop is CASSFPAGGSDTEAFF. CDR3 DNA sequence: TGTGCCAGCAGCTTTCCGGCAGGGGGCTCGGACACTGAAGCTTTCTTT.

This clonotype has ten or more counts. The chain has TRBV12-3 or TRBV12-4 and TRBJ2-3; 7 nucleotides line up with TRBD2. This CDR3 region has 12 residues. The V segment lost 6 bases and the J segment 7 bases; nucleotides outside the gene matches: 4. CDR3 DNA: TGTGCCAGCAGCCCAGCGGGGTATACGCAGTATTTT. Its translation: CASSPAGYTQYF.

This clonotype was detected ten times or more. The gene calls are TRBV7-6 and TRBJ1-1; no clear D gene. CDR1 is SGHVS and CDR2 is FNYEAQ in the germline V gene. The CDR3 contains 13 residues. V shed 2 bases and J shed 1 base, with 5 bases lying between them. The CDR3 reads CASSLQTNTEAFF. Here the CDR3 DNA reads TGTGCCAGCAGCTTACAGACGAACACTGAAGCTTTCTTT.

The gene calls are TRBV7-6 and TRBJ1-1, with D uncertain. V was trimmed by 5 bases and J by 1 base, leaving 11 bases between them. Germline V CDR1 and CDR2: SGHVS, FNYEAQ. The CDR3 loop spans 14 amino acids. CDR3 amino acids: CASSPLTANTEAFF. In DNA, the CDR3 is TGTGCCAGCAGCCCCCTGACGGCGAACACTGAAGCTTTCTTT.